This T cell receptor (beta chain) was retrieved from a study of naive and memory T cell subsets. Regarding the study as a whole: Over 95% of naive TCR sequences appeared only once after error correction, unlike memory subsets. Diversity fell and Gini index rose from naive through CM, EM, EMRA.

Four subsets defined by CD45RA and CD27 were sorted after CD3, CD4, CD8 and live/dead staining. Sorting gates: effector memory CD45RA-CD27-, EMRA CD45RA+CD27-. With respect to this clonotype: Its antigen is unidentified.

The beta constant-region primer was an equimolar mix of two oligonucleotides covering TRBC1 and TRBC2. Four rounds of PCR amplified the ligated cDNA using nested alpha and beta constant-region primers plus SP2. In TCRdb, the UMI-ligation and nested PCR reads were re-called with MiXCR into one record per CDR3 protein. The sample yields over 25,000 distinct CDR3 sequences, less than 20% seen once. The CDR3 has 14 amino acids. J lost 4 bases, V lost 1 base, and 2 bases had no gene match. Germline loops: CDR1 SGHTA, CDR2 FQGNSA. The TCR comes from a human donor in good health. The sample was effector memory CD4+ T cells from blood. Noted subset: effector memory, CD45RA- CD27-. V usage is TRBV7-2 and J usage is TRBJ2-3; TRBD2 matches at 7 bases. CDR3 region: CASSLGGSADTQYF. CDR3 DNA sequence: TGTGCCAGCAGCTTAGGCGGGAGTGCAGATACGCAGTATTTT.